This T cell receptor beta chain derives from a study of blood T cell repertoires in COVID-19. Assay: immunoSEQ multiplex PCR; the TCRdb copy retains only in-frame clones and omits some. Among under 300,000 clones listed, about 83% were seen once. V lost 7 bases and J lost 8, with 17 bases in between. The CDR3 sequence is 13 residues long. CDR1 and CDR2 from the germline V gene are MDHEN and SYDVKM. The source material was peripheral blood. This chain joins TRBV28 and TRBJ1-2; tentative D call: TRBD1 (6 bases). The clonotype was recovered from a woman aged 45-65 years who had recovered from COVID-19. In DNA form, the CDR3 reads TGTGCCAGCAATAAAAGGGGGGGACACGGCTACACCTTC. Its protein is CASNKRGGHGYTF.